One T cell receptor beta chain is described in this entry. This CDR3 is 16 amino acids long. V was trimmed by 0 bases and J by 1 base, leaving 10 bases between them. Germline CDR1 and CDR2: MNHEY and SVGAGI. The data are from a study of shared clonotypes between healthy human individuals. CD45RO negativity and positive selection for CCR7 defined naive CD8 cells, a population that excluded terminally differentiated effector memory CD45RA+ cells. Only in-frame clones appear in the TCRdb table, and some are missing; sequencing was by immunoSEQ multiplex PCR. The sample has roughly 590,000 clones; about 95% are singletons.

This receptor was identified in a woman aged 25 to 39 in good health. What was sequenced was naive CD8+ T cells sorted from blood. This chain uses TRBV6-5 with TRBJ2-1; D not certain. CDR3 DNA: TGTGCCAGCAGTTACTCCCCACTAAGGTCCTACAATGAGCAGTTCTTC. Its protein product is CASSYSPLRSYNEQFF.